The rows below give T cell receptor beta chains drawn from one sample of a study of OX40 agonist ivuxolimab in advanced cancers. Using immunoSEQ multiplex PCR, the repertoire was profiled, and TCRdb retains in-frame clones only, with some absent. Of tens of thousands of clones in the sample, 84% are singletons; the top ten hold around 7.5%. Here the sequenced sample was CD4+ or CD8+ T cells sorted from blood, taken in a trial of the OX40 agonist ivuxolimab. The receptors come from an adult with an advanced solid tumor such as melanoma, head and neck, liver or kidney cancer. Both conserved end residues are part of each CDR3. Fields, in order: J gene, D gene, clone size, V gene, CDR3 length, CDR3 protein, CDR3 DNA. D genes are given only for firm matches. Where a row states a size, it is once, few, many or the class of an expanded clone; other rows omit it.

j_call: TRBJ1-2; d_call: .; clone_size: .; v_call: TRBV4-3; cdr3_length: 14; cdr3_aa: CASSQEGVGVGYTF; cdr3_nt: TGCGCCAGCAGCCAAGAAGGAGTGGGAGTAGGCTACACCTTC
j_call: TRBJ2-1; d_call: TRBD2; clone_size: .; v_call: TRBV13; cdr3_length: 13; cdr3_aa: CASTSGIGSEQFF; cdr3_nt: TGTGCCAGCACTAGCGGGATCGGAAGTGAGCAGTTCTTC
j_call: TRBJ2-2; d_call: TRBD2; clone_size: .; v_call: TRBV5-1; cdr3_length: 15; cdr3_aa: CASSLGGRMTGELFF; cdr3_nt: TGCGCCAGCAGCTTGGGCGGGAGAATGACCGGGGAGCTGTTTTTT
j_call: TRBJ1-1; d_call: TRBD1; clone_size: .; v_call: TRBV29-1; cdr3_length: 15; cdr3_aa: CSAQGGWGMNTEAFF; cdr3_nt: TGCAGCGCCCAGGGGGGTTGGGGCATGAACACTGAAGCTTTCTTT
j_call: TRBJ2-1; d_call: TRBD2; clone_size: .; v_call: TRBV30; cdr3_length: 17; cdr3_aa: CAWSGKRTSGSYNEQFF; cdr3_nt: TGTGCCTGGAGTGGGAAACGGACTAGCGGATCCTACAATGAGCAGTTCTTC
j_call: TRBJ2-1; d_call: TRBD2; clone_size: .; v_call: TRBV5-6; cdr3_length: 12; cdr3_aa: CASSTTGTMQFF; cdr3_nt: TGTGCCAGCAGCACGACCGGGACTATGCAGTTCTTC
j_call: TRBJ1-2; d_call: .; clone_size: few; v_call: TRBV25-1; cdr3_length: 14; cdr3_aa: CASSEPVGDYGYTF; cdr3_nt: TGTGCCAGCAGTGAACCGGTCGGCGACTATGGCTACACCTTC
j_call: TRBJ2-1; d_call: .; clone_size: .; v_call: TRBV20-1; cdr3_length: 11; cdr3_aa: CSARLYNEQFF; cdr3_nt: TGCAGTGCCAGACTGTACAATGAGCAGTTCTTC
j_call: TRBJ1-2; d_call: TRBD1; clone_size: .; v_call: TRBV7-9; cdr3_length: 15; cdr3_aa: CASSLGQGVSYGYTF; cdr3_nt: TGTGCCAGCAGCTTAGGACAGGGAGTCTCGTATGGCTACACCTTC
j_call: TRBJ2-2; d_call: TRBD2; clone_size: .; v_call: TRBV19; cdr3_length: 14; cdr3_aa: CASRTSGITGELFF; cdr3_nt: TGTGCCAGCCGAACTAGCGGGATCACCGGGGAGCTGTTTTTT
j_call: TRBJ2-7; d_call: .; clone_size: once; v_call: TRBV6-6; cdr3_length: 12; cdr3_aa: CASSYGTYEQYF; cdr3_nt: TGTGCCAGCAGTTACGGTACCTACGAGCAGTACTTC
j_call: TRBJ1-2; d_call: .; clone_size: once; v_call: TRBV10-2; cdr3_length: 14; cdr3_aa: CASSDGGSNYGYTF; cdr3_nt: TGCGCCAGCAGTGATGGTGGTTCAAACTATGGCTACACCTTC
j_call: TRBJ2-5; d_call: .; clone_size: .; v_call: TRBV5-4; cdr3_length: 14; cdr3_aa: CASSPGLNQETQYF; cdr3_nt: TGTGCCAGCAGCCCCGGACTCAATCAAGAGACCCAGTACTTC
j_call: TRBJ1-1; d_call: .; clone_size: once; v_call: TRBV5-1; cdr3_length: 15; cdr3_aa: CASSVGPQGNTEAFF; cdr3_nt: TGCGCCAGCAGCGTGGGACCCCAAGGGAACACTGAAGCTTTCTTT
j_call: TRBJ1-6; d_call: TRBD1; clone_size: .; v_call: TRBV7-3; cdr3_length: 16; cdr3_aa: CASSLLPGQNNSPLHF; cdr3_nt: TGTGCCAGCAGCTTATTGCCGGGACAGAATAATTCACCCCTCCACTTT
j_call: TRBJ1-1; d_call: .; clone_size: .; v_call: TRBV20-1; cdr3_length: 11; cdr3_aa: CSARGGVEAFF; cdr3_nt: TGCAGTGCTAGAGGCGGGGTTGAAGCTTTCTTT